This T cell receptor (beta chain) is from a study of blood T cells in healthy people across ages. The authors ran a second PCR of roughly 6 to 12 cycles using a sample-barcoded 5' primer and a J-beta primer mix. MiXCR, run by TCRdb on the 5' RACE reads, gives a single entry per CDR3 protein. The sample carries hundreds of thousands of distinct CDR3 sequences, around 36% recorded once. Trimming removed 6 bases at V and 7 bases at J, with 11 bases between. The V gene's germline CDR1 is SGHTA and CDR2 FQGNSA. CDR3 length: 12 residues. The receptor was isolated from a man aged 18 to 30 in good health. The specimen sequenced was blood. The chain joins TRBV7-2 to TRBJ2-3; D gene uncertain. As DNA, the CDR3 is TGTGCCAGCAGTCTAAATAGAAATACGCAGTATTTT. This translates into CASSLNRNTQYF.